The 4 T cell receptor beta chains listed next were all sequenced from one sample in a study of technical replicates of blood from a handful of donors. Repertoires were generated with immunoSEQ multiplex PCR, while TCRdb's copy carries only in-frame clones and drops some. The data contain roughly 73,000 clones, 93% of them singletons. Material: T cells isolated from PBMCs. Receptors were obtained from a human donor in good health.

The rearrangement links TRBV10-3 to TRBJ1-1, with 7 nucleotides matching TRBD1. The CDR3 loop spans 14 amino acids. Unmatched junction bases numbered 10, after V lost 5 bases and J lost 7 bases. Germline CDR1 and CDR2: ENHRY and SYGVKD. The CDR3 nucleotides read TGTGCCATCAGTTCCCCAGGGGGTCGGAATGAAGCTTTCTTT. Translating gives CAISSPGGRNEAFF.

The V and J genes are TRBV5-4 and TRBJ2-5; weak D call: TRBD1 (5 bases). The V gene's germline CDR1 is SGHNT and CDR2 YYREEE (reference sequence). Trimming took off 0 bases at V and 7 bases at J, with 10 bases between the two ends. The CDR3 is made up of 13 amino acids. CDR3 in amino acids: CASSLDRTGTQYF. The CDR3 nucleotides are TGTGCCAGCAGCTTGGACCGTACAGGGACCCAGTACTTC.

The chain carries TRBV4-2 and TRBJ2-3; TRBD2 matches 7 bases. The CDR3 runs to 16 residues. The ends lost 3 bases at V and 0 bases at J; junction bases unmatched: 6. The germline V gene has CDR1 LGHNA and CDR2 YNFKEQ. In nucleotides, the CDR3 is TGTGCCAGCAGCCACAGCGGGGCTCCTAGCACAGATACGCAGTATTTT. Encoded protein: CASSHSGAPSTDTQYF.

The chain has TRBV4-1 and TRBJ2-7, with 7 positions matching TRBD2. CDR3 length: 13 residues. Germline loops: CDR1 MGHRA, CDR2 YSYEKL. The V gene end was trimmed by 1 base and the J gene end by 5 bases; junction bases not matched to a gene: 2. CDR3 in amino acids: CASSQGGGDEQYF. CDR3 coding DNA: TGCGCCAGCAGCCAAGGGGGAGGGGACGAGCAGTACTTC.